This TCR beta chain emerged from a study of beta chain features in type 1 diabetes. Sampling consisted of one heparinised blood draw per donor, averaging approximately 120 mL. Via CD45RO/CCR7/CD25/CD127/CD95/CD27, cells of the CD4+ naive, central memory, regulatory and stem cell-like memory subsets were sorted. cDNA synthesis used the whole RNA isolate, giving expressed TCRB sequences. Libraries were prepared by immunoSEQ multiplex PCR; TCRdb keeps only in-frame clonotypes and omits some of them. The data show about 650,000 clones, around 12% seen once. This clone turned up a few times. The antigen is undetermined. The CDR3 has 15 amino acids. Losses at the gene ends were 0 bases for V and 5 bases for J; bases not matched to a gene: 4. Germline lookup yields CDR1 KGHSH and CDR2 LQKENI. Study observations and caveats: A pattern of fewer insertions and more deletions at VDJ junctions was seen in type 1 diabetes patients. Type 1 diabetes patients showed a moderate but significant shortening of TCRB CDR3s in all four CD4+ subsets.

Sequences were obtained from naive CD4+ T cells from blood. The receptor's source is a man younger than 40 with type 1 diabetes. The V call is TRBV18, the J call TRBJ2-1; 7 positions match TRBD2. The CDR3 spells CASSPPPSGNNEQFF. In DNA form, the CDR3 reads TGTGCCAGCTCACCACCGCCTAGCGGAAACAATGAGCAGTTCTTC.